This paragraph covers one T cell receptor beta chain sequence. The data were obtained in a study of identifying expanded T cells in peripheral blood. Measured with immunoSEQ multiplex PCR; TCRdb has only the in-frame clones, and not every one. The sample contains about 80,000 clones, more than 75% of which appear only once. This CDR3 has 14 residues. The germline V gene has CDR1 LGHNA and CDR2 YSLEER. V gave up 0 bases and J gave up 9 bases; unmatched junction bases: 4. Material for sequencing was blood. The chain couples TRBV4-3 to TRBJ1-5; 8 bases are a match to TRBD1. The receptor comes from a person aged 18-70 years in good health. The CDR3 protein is CASSQDAGGSPQHF. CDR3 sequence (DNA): TGCGCCAGCAGCCAAGATGCAGGGGGCTCGCCCCAGCATTTT.